The rows below give T cell receptor beta chains drawn from one sample of a study of T cells in Graves' hyperthyroidism and ophthalmopathy. In TCRdb, the multiplex PCR reads were re-called with MiXCR into one record per CDR3 protein. In the table there are a few hundred thousand distinct CDR3 sequences, 15% of which are singletons. The sequencing sample was made of blood. The receptors come from a woman between 25 and 40 years old with Graves' hyperthyroidism. CDR3s include the opening cysteine and the closing phenylalanine or tryptophan. D genes are given only for firm matches. A clone size is listed for some rows: how often the clone was seen (once, few, many), or a class if it is expanded.

cdr3_aa: CASSPRTGGSDEQYF; cdr3_nt: TGCGCCAGCAGCCCGAGGACAGGGGGCAGCGACGAGCAGTACTTC; j_call: TRBJ2-7; d_call: TRBD1; clone_size: many; v_call: TRBV5-1
cdr3_aa: CASGGDLAGGTYEQYF; cdr3_nt: TGTGCCAGCGGAGGGGATCTAGCGGGAGGAACCTACGAGCAGTACTTC; j_call: TRBJ2-7; d_call: TRBD2; clone_size: -; v_call: TRBV6-2/TRBV6-3
cdr3_aa: CASSIGAGDGYTF; cdr3_nt: TGTGCCAGTAGTATAGGGGCAGGGGATGGCTACACCTTC; j_call: TRBJ1-2; d_call: -; clone_size: -; v_call: TRBV19
cdr3_aa: CAWSRGASTGELFF; cdr3_nt: TGTGCCTGGAGTCGGGGAGCGAGCACCGGGGAGCTGTTTTTT; j_call: TRBJ2-2; d_call: -; clone_size: -; v_call: TRBV30
cdr3_aa: CASSLTNNEQYF; cdr3_nt: TGTGCCAGCAGCCTGACAAATAACGAGCAGTACTTC; j_call: TRBJ2-7; d_call: -; clone_size: many; v_call: TRBV7-9
cdr3_aa: CASSLSSTGVSEQFF; cdr3_nt: TGTGCCAGCAGCTTGAGTTCCACGGGAGTAAGTGAGCAGTTCTTC; j_call: TRBJ2-1; d_call: -; clone_size: many; v_call: TRBV7-9
cdr3_aa: CASSLGVGTGELFF; cdr3_nt: TGTGCCAGCAGCTTAGGGGTGGGGACCGGGGAGCTGTTTTTT; j_call: TRBJ2-2; d_call: -; clone_size: many; v_call: TRBV11-2
cdr3_aa: CASSMGQGSGNTIYF; cdr3_nt: TGCGCCAGCAGCATGGGACAGGGGTCCGGAAACACCATATATTTT; j_call: TRBJ1-3; d_call: TRBD1; clone_size: few; v_call: TRBV5-1
cdr3_aa: CASSPGGQSGANVLTF; cdr3_nt: TGTGCCAGCAGTCCCGGGGGACAATCTGGGGCCAACGTCCTGACTTTC; j_call: TRBJ2-6; d_call: -; clone_size: few; v_call: TRBV28
cdr3_aa: CSARPWTGTNTEAFF; cdr3_nt: TGCAGTGCTAGACCATGGACAGGGACGAACACTGAAGCTTTCTTT; j_call: TRBJ1-1; d_call: TRBD1; clone_size: many; v_call: TRBV20-1
cdr3_aa: CASSLGFRFNEQFF; cdr3_nt: TGTGCCAGCAGTTTAGGGTTCCGCTTCAATGAGCAGTTCTTC; j_call: TRBJ2-1; d_call: -; clone_size: many; v_call: TRBV27
cdr3_aa: CASSLYGTSRPNEQFF; cdr3_nt: TGTGCCAGCAGTTTATACGGGACTAGCAGGCCAAATGAGCAGTTCTTC; j_call: TRBJ2-1; d_call: TRBD2; clone_size: few; v_call: TRBV12-3/TRBV12-4
cdr3_aa: CASTWTSGYTDTQYF; cdr3_nt: TGTGCCAGCACTTGGACTAGCGGTTACACAGATACGCAGTATTTT; j_call: TRBJ2-3; d_call: TRBD2; clone_size: few; v_call: TRBV6-1
cdr3_aa: CATSADGTSGSRSYNEQFF; cdr3_nt: TGTGCCACCAGTGCTGACGGGACTAGCGGGAGTAGGTCCTACAATGAGCAGTTCTTC; j_call: TRBJ2-1; d_call: TRBD2; clone_size: -; v_call: TRBV24-1
cdr3_aa: CASSLGGGKKYF; cdr3_nt: TGTGCCAGCAGTTTGGGGGGGGGGAAAAAATACTTC; j_call: TRBJ2-5; d_call: TRBD2; clone_size: -; v_call: TRBV28
cdr3_aa: CASSLWQGKEETQYF; cdr3_nt: TGTGCCAGCAGTTTATGGCAGGGGAAGGAAGAGACCCAGTACTTC; j_call: TRBJ2-5; d_call: -; clone_size: many; v_call: TRBV28
cdr3_aa: CASSLVQGQHSPLHF; cdr3_nt: TGTGCCAGCAGCTTAGTCCAGGGTCAGCATTCACCCCTCCACTTT; j_call: TRBJ1-6; d_call: -; clone_size: few; v_call: TRBV13
cdr3_aa: CASSPGRRLAGAGQFF; cdr3_nt: TGTGCCAGCAGCCCCGGGAGGAGACTAGCGGGAGCAGGGCAGTTCTTC; j_call: TRBJ2-1; d_call: TRBD2; clone_size: many; v_call: TRBV7-9
cdr3_aa: CASRDRGINEKLFF; cdr3_nt: TGTGCCAGCCGGGACAGGGGGATTAATGAAAAACTGTTTTTT; j_call: TRBJ1-4; d_call: TRBD1; clone_size: -; v_call: TRBV19
cdr3_aa: CASSGQTTGWFNEKLFF; cdr3_nt: TGTGCCAGCAGTGGTCAAACTACAGGGTGGTTTAATGAAAAACTGTTTTTT; j_call: TRBJ1-4; d_call: -; clone_size: many; v_call: TRBV2
cdr3_aa: CASSLGVSGGSYNEQFF; cdr3_nt: TGTGCCAGCAGTTTAGGGGTTAGCGGGGGTTCCTACAATGAGCAGTTCTTC; j_call: TRBJ2-1; d_call: TRBD2; clone_size: few; v_call: TRBV12-3/TRBV12-4
cdr3_aa: CASSLWDYGYTF; cdr3_nt: TGTGCCAGCAGTTTATGGGACTATGGCTACACCTTC; j_call: TRBJ1-2; d_call: -; clone_size: many; v_call: TRBV28
cdr3_aa: CASSSQGDTQYF; cdr3_nt: TGTGCCAGTAGCTCCCAGGGGGATACGCAGTATTTT; j_call: TRBJ2-3; d_call: -; clone_size: -; v_call: TRBV19
cdr3_aa: CASSSNYNYEQYF; cdr3_nt: TGTGCCAGCAGTTCTAATTACAACTACGAGCAGTACTTC; j_call: TRBJ2-7; d_call: -; clone_size: -; v_call: TRBV28
cdr3_aa: CASTSGTGDSPLHF; cdr3_nt: TGCGCCAGCACTTCCGGGACAGGGGATTCACCCCTCCACTTT; j_call: TRBJ1-6; d_call: TRBD1; clone_size: -; v_call: TRBV5-1
cdr3_aa: CASSSVTSGRLDTQYF; cdr3_nt: TGTGCCAGCAGCTCAGTGACTAGCGGGAGGTTAGATACGCAGTATTTT; j_call: TRBJ2-3; d_call: TRBD2; clone_size: many; v_call: TRBV5-6
cdr3_aa: CASSGRVPTYEQYF; cdr3_nt: TGTGCCAGCAGTGGACGAGTGCCCACCTACGAGCAGTACTTC; j_call: TRBJ2-7; d_call: -; clone_size: many; v_call: TRBV28
cdr3_aa: CASGLHKTRTQETQYF; cdr3_nt: TGTGCCAGCGGGCTTCACAAGACCCGGACACAAGAGACCCAGTACTTC; j_call: TRBJ2-5; d_call: -; clone_size: many; v_call: TRBV28
cdr3_aa: CSERDRADGTQYF; cdr3_nt: TGCAGCGAGAGGGACCGGGCAGATGGGACCCAGTACTTC; j_call: TRBJ2-5; d_call: -; clone_size: many; v_call: TRBV29-1
cdr3_aa: CSARGLQSNQPQHF; cdr3_nt: TGCAGTGCTAGGGGACTCCAAAGCAATCAGCCCCAGCATTTT; j_call: TRBJ1-5; d_call: -; clone_size: many; v_call: TRBV20-1
cdr3_aa: CATGTSGSVQETQYF; cdr3_nt: TGTGCCACCGGAACTAGCGGGAGCGTCCAAGAGACCCAGTACTTC; j_call: TRBJ2-5; d_call: TRBD2; clone_size: many; v_call: TRBV15
cdr3_aa: CSARGAGTSGRGSTDTQYF; cdr3_nt: TGCAGTGCTAGGGGGGCCGGGACTAGCGGGAGGGGAAGCACAGATACGCAGTATTTT; j_call: TRBJ2-3; d_call: TRBD2; clone_size: -; v_call: TRBV20-1
cdr3_aa: CASSQFSDYYGYTF; cdr3_nt: TGTGCCAGCAGCCAATTTAGCGACTACTATGGCTACACCTTC; j_call: TRBJ1-2; d_call: -; clone_size: many; v_call: TRBV3-1